This T cell receptor (beta chain) was sequenced during a study of pediatric ulcerative colitis. Samples were sequenced at Survey level, maximum 500,000 reads. The protocol was immunoSEQ multiplex PCR, while the TCRdb copy is restricted to in-frame clones and leaves out a portion. Of about 60,000 clones listed, 75% to 90% were seen once; the top ten hold over 1.3%. Findings and caveats of the study: Acute severe colitis showed lower rectal diversity from clonal expansions. Repertoires came from total lymphocyte DNA, not specific subsets.

This clone has just a few counts. The antigen remains undetermined. Trimming left V 6 bases short and J 1 base short, with 13 bases between. CDR1 MDHEN and CDR2 SYDVKM come from the germline V gene. The CDR3 extends over 15 amino acids. V and J are TRBV28 and TRBJ1-5; possibly TRBD1 for D (6 bases). The source of this sequence is a boy under 18 who was a control in a study of pediatric ulcerative colitis. Source material: blood. The CDR3 spells CASRVIQGSNQPQHF. In nucleotides, the CDR3 is TGTGCCAGCAGGGTTATCCAGGGGAGCAATCAGCCCCAGCATTTT. Combining the CDR3 with reference TRBV28 and TRBJ1-5 gives the whole variable domain DVKVTQSSRYLVKRTGEKVFLECVQDMDHENMFWYRQDPGLGLRLIYFSYDVKMKEKGDIPEGYSVSREKKERFSLILESASTNQTSMYLCASRVIQGSNQPQHFGDGTRLSIL.